This section outlines one TCR beta chain sequence together with its context. The antigen is unknown. TCRdb's copy holds only in-frame clones and misses some; the assay was immunoSEQ multiplex PCR. This table holds 150,000 to 200,000 clones, less than 95% found once. This entry is derived from a study of T cell responses to AZD1222 COVID-19 vaccine. Study-level background: Researchers grouped second doses given at about 4 or about 12 weeks into one pool. Whole-study findings and limits: The sample set comprised mostly white British donors with more females, and clonal diversity was possibly underestimated. Sampling captured repertoires only after the peak T cell response. Two AZD1222 administrations were followed by greater Spike-specific TCR breadth and depth.

The CDR3 has 16 residues. Trimming removed 0 bases from V and 3 bases from J; junction bases left unmatched: 4. Germline V CDR1 and CDR2: SGHRS, YFSETQ. The chain carries TRBV5-1 and TRBJ2-1; 9 bases line up with TRBD2. The receptor's source is an adult in good health. The sequenced sample was peripheral blood, obtained on day 0 of AZD1222 vaccination. The CDR3 reads CASSLGASGVYNEQFF. In DNA, the CDR3 is TGCGCCAGCAGCTTGGGGGCTAGCGGGGTCTACAATGAGCAGTTCTTC.